This T cell receptor beta chain was sequenced in a study of blood T cells in healthy people across ages. The authors ran a second PCR of about 6 to 11 cycles using a sample-barcoded 5' primer and a J-beta primer mix. Template switching added a 12-random-nucleotide identifier to every cDNA molecule. TCRdb redid the calling of the 5' RACE reads with MiXCR, one entry per CDR3 protein. This sample carries 950,000 to 1,200,000 distinct CDR3 sequences, 35% to 40% of them seen once, and the ten largest clones take roughly 13%. Donation came from healthy Caucasian individuals in Russia who were aged about 6 to 100. Peripheral blood was drawn, about 10 milliliters per donor. General observations from the study: Strongly correlated with naive T cell percentage was TCR beta diversity.

This clonotype was seen more than once but under ten times. As yet, its antigen is unknown. Trimming cost V 1 base and J 0 bases, with 11 bases left between them. The CDR3 is 15 residues long. Germline V gene sequence: CDR1 DFQATT, CDR2 SNEGSKA (reference sequence). The receptor's source is a young man in good health. Input material: blood. The chain carries TRBV20-1 and TRBJ2-3; D is unclear. The chain's CDR3 is CSARGPLASTDTQYF. CDR3 sequence (DNA): TGCAGTGCTAGAGGCCCTCTCGCGAGCACAGATACGCAGTATTTT.